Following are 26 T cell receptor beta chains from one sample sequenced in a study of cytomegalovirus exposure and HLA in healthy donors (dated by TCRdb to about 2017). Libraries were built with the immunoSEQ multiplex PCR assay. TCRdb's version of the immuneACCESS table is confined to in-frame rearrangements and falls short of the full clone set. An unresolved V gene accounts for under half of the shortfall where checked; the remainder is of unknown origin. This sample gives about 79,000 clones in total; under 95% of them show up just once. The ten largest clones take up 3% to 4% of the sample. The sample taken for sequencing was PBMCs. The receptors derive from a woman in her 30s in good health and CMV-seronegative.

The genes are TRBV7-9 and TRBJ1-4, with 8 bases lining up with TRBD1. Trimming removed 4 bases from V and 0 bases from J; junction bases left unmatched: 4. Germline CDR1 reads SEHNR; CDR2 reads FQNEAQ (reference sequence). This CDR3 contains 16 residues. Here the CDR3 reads CASSYKQGATNEKLFF. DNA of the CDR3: TGTGCCAGCAGCTATAAACAGGGGGCAACTAATGAAAAACTGTTTTTT.

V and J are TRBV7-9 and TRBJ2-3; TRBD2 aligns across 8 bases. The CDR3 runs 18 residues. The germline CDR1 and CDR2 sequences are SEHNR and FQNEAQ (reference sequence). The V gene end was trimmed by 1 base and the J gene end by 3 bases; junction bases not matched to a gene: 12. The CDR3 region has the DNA TGTGCCAGCAGCTTAGGAGGGTTAGCGGGAATTCGTACAGATACGCAGTATTTT. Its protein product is CASSLGGLAGIRTDTQYF.

The CDR3: CASSIYDGAYEQYF. Here the CDR3 DNA reads TGTGCCAGTAGTATATACGACGGGGCCTACGAGCAGTACTTC. The rearrangement uses TRBV19 and TRBJ2-7, with D possibly being TRBD2 (5 bases). Per the germline V gene, CDR1 is LNHDA and CDR2 is SQIVND (reference sequence). V lost 2 bases and J lost 2, with 10 bases in between. The CDR3 is 14 residues long.

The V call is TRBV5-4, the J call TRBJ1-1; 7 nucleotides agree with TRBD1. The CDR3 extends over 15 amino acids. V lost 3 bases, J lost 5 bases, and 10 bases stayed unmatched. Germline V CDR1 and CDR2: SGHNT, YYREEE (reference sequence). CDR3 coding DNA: TGTGCCAGCAGCTCTCAGAAGGGGGCGGAGACTGAAGCTTTCTTT. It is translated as CASSSQKGAETEAFF. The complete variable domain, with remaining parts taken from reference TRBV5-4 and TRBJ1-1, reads ETGVTQSPTHLIKTRGQQVTLRCSSQSGHNTVSWYQQALGQGPQFIFQYYREEENGRGNFPPRFSGLQFPNYSSELNVNALELDDSALYLCASSSQKGAETEAFFGQGTRLTVV.

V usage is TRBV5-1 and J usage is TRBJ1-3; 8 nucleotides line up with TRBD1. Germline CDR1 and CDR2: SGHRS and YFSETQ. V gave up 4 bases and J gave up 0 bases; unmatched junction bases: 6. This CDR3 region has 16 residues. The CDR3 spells CASSPGGLSSGNTIYF. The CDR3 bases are TGCGCCAGCAGCCCAGGGGGCCTAAGCTCTGGAAACACCATATATTTT.

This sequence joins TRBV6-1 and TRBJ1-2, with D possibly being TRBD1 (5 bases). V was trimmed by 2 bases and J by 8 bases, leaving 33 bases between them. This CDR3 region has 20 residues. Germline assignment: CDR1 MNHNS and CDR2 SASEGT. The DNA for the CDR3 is TGTGCCAGCAGTGAATATCGAGGTCATATGCGAGTTTTTGCAGGGAAAGGCTACACCTTC. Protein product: CASSEYRGHMRVFAGKGYTF.

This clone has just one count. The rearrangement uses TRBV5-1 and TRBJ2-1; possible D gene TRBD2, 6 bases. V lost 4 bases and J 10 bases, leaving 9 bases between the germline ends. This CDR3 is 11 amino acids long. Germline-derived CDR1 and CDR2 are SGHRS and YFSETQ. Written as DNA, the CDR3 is TGCGCCAGCAGCGGTGGGAGGGAGCAGTTCTTC. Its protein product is CASSGGREQFF.

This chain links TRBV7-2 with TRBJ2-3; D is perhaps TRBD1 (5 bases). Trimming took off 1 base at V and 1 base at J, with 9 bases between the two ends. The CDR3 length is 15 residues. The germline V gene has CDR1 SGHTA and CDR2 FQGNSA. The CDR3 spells CASSLDVGRTDTQYF. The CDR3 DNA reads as TGTGCCAGCAGCTTAGACGTGGGGCGCACAGATACGCAGTATTTT.

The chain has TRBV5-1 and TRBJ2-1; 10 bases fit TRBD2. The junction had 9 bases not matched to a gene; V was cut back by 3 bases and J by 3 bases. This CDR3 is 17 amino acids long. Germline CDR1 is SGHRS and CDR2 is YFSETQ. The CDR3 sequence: CASSSLWTSGFYNEQFF. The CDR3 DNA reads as TGCGCCAGCAGCTCCCTGTGGACTAGCGGATTCTACAATGAGCAGTTCTTC. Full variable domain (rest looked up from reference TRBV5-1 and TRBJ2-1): KAGVTQTPRYLIKTRGQQVTLSCSPISGHRSVSWYQQTPGQGLQFLFEYFSETQRNKGNFPGRFSGRQFSNSRSEMNVSTLELGDSALYLCASSSLWTSGFYNEQFFGPGTRLTVL.

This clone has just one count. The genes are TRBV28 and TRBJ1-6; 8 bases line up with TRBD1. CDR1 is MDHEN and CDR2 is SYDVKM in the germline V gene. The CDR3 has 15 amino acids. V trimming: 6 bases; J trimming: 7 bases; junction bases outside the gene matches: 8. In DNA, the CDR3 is TGTGCCAGCAGCCCGGGACAGGCGTCAAATTCACCCCTCCACTTT. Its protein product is CASSPGQASNSPLHF. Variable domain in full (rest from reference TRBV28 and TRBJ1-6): DVKVTQSSRYLVKRTGEKVFLECVQDMDHENMFWYRQDPGLGLRLIYFSYDVKMKEKGDIPEGYSVSREKKERFSLILESASTNQTSMYLCASSPGQASNSPLHFGNGTRLTVT.

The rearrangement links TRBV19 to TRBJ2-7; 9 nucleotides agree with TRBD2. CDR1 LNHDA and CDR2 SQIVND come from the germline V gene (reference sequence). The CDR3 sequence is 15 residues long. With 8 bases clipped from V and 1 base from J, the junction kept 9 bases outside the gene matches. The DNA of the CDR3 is TGTGCCAGTGGGTATCAGCGGGGGGCATCCTACGAGCAGTACTTC. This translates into CASGYQRGASYEQYF. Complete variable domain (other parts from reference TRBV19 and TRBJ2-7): DGGITQSPKYLFRKEGQNVTLSCEQNLNHDAMYWYRQDPGQGLRLIYYSQIVNDFQKGDIAEGYSVSREKKESFPLTVTSAQKNPTAFYLCASGYQRGASYEQYFGPGTRLTVT.

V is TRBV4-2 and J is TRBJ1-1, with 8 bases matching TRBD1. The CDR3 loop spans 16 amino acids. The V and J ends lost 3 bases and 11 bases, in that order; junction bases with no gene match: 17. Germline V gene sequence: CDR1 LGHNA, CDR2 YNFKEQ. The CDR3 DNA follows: TGTGCCAGCAGCCAGGCCGTCCCGGGAGCGGGACAGGAGGCTTTCTTT. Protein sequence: CASSQAVPGAGQEAFF.

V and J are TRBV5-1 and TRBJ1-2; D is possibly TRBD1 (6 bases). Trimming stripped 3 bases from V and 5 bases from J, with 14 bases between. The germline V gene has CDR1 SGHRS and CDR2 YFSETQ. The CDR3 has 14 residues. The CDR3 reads CASSSTGTPYGYTF. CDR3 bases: TGCGCCAGCAGCTCGACCGGGACACCGTATGGCTACACCTTC. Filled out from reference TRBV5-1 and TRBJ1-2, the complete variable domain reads KAGVTQTPRYLIKTRGQQVTLSCSPISGHRSVSWYQQTPGQGLQFLFEYFSETQRNKGNFPGRFSGRQFSNSRSEMNVSTLELGDSALYLCASSSTGTPYGYTFGSGTRLTVV.

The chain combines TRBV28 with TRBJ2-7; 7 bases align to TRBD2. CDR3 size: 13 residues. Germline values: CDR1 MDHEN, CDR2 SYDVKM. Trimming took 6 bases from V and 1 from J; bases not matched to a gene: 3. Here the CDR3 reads CASSSGGSYEQYF. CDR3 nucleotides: TGTGCCAGCAGCTCGGGGGGATCCTACGAGCAGTACTTC.

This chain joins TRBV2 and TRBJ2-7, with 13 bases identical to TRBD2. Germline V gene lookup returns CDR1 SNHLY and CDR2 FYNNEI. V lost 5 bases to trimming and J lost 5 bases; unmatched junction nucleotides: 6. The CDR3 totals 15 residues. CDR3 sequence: CASSRLAGGINEQYF. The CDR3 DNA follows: TGTGCCAGCAGTAGACTAGCGGGAGGAATCAACGAGCAGTACTTC.

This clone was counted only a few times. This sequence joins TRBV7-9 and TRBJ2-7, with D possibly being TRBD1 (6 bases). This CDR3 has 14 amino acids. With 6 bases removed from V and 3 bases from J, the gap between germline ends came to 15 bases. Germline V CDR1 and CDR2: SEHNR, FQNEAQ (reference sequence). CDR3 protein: CASSPRQDRYEQYF. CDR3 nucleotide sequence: TGTGCCAGCAGTCCCCGACAGGATCGCTACGAGCAGTACTTC. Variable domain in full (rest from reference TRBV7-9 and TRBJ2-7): DTGVSQNPRHKITKRGQNVTFRCDPISEHNRLYWYRQTLGQGPEFLTYFQNEAQLEKSRLLSDRFSAERPKGSFSTLEIQRTEQGDSAMYLCASSPRQDRYEQYFGPGTRLTVT.

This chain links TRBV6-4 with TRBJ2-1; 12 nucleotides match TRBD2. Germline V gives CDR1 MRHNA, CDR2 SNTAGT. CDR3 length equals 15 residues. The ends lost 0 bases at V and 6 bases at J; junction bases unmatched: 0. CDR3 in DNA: TGTGCCAGCAGTGACTCGACTAGCGGGAGCAATGAGCAGTTCTTC. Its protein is CASSDSTSGSNEQFF.

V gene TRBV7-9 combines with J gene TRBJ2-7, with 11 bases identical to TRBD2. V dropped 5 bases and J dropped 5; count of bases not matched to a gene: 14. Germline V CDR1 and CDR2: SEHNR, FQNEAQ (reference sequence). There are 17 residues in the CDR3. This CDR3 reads CASSRLGTSGGGNEQYF. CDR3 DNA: TGTGCCAGCAGCCGACTAGGGACTAGCGGAGGGGGAAACGAGCAGTACTTC.

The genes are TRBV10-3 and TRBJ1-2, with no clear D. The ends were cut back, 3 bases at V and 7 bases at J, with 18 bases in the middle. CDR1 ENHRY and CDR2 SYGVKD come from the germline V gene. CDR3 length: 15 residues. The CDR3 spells CAISDGSSRVPGYTF. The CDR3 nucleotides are TGTGCCATCAGTGATGGGTCGTCACGGGTTCCTGGCTACACCTTC.

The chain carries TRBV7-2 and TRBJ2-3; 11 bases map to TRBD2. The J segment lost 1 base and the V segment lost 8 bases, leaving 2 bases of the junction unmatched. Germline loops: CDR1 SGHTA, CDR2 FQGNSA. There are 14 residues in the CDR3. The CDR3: CASLSGGGTDTQYF. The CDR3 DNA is TGTGCCAGCCTTAGCGGGGGGGGCACAGATACGCAGTATTTT.

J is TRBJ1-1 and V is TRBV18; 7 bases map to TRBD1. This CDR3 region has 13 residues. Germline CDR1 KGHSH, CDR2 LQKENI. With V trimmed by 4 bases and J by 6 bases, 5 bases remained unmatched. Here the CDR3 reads CASSQQGGAEAFF. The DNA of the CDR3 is TGTGCCAGCTCACAGCAGGGGGGCGCTGAAGCTTTCTTT.

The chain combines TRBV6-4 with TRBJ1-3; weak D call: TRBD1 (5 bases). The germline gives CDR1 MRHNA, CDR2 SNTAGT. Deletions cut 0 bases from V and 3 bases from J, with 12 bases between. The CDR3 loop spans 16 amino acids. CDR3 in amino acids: CASSDSGGLGGNTIYF. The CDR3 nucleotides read TGTGCCAGCAGTGACTCGGGGGGTCTCGGTGGAAACACCATATATTTT.

As DNA, the CDR3 is TGCGCCAGCAGCTTGGCGGGTAGGGCAGGGGGCCACGAGCAGTACTTC. Encoded protein: CASSLAGRAGGHEQYF. The chain has TRBV5-1 and TRBJ2-7, with 8 bases that match TRBD1. The CDR3 covers 16 residues. V lost 0 bases, J lost 5 bases, and 10 bases stayed unmatched. The germline CDR1 and CDR2 sequences are SGHRS and YFSETQ.

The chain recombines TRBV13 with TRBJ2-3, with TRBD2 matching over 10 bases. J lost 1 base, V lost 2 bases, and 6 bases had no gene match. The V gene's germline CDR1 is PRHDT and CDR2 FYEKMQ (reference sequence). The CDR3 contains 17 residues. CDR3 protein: CASSLTIGLAGTDTQYF. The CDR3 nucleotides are TGTGCCAGCAGCTTAACCATCGGACTAGCGGGCACAGATACGCAGTATTTT.

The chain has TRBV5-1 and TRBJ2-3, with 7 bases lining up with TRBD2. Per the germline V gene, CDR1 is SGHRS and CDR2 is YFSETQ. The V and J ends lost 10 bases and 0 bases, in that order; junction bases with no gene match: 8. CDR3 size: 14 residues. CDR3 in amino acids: CASRLATSTDTQYF. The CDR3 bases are TGCGCCTCTAGACTAGCTACTAGCACAGATACGCAGTATTTT.

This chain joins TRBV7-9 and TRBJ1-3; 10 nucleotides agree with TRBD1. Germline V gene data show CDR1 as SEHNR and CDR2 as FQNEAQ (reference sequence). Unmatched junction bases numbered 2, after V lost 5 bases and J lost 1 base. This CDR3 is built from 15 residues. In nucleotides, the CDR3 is TGTGCCAGCAGCCAGGGACAGGGGTCTGGAAACACCATATATTTT. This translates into CASSQGQGSGNTIYF.